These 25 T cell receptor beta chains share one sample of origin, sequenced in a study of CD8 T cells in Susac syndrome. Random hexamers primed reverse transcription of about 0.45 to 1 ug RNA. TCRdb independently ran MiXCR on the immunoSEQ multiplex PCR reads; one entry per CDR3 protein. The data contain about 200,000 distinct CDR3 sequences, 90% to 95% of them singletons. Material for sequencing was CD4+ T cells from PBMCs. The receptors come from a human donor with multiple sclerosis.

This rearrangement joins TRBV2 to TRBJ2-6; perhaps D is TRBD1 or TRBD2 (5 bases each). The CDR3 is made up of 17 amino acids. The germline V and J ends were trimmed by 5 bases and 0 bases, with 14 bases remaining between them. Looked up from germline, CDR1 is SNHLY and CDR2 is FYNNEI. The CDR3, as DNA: TGTGCCAGCAGTACGGGACGGATCTACTCTGGGGCCAACGTCCTGACTTTC. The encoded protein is CASSTGRIYSGANVLTF. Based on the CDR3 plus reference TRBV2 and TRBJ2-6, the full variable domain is EPEVTQTPSHQVTQMGQEVILRCVPISNHLYFYWYRQILGQKVEFLVSFYNNEISEKSEIFDDQFSVERPDGSNFTLKIRSTKLEDSAMYFCASSTGRIYSGANVLTFGAGSRLTVL.

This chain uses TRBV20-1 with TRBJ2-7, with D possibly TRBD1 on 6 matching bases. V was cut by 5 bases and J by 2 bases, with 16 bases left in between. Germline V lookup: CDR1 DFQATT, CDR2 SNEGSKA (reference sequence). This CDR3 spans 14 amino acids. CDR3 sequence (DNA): TGCAGTGCTTCAAAACAGGGTCCCCCCTACGAGCAGTACTTC. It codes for CSASKQGPPYEQYF.

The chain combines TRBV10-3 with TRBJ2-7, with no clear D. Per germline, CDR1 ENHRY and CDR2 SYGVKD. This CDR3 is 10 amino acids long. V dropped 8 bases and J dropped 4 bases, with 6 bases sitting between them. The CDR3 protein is CAIGEYEQYF. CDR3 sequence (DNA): TGTGCCATCGGCGAGTACGAGCAGTACTTC.

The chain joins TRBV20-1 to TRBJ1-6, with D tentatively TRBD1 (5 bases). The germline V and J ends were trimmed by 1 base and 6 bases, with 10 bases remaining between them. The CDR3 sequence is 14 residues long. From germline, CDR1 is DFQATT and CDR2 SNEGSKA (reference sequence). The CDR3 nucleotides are TGCAGTGCTAGAGTAGGGGATGGTAATTCACCCCTCCACTTT. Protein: CSARVGDGNSPLHF.

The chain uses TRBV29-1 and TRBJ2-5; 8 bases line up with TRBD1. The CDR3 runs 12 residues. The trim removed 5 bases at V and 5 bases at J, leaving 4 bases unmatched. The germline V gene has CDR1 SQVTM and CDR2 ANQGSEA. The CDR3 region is CSVRTGRETQYF. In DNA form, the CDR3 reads TGCAGCGTTCGGACAGGGCGGGAGACCCAGTACTTC.

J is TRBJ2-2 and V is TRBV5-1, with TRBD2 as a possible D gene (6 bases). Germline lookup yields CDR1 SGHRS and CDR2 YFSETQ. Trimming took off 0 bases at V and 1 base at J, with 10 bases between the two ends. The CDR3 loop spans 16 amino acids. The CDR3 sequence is CASSLESGRNTGELFF. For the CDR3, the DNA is TGCGCCAGCAGCTTGGAATCCGGGAGGAACACCGGGGAGCTGTTTTTT.

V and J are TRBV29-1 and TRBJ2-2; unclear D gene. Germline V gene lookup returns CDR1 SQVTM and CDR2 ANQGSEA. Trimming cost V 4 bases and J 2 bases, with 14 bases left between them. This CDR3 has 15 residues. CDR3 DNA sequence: TGCAGCGTTGTTGGGGTATCTTTCAACACCGGGGAGCTGTTTTTT. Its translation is CSVVGVSFNTGELFF.

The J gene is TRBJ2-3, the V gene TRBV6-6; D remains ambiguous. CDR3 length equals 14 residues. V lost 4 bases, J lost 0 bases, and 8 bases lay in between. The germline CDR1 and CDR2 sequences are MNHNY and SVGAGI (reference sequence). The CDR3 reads CASSSAVSTDTQYF. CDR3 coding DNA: TGTGCCAGCAGTTCAGCAGTTAGCACAGATACGCAGTATTTT.

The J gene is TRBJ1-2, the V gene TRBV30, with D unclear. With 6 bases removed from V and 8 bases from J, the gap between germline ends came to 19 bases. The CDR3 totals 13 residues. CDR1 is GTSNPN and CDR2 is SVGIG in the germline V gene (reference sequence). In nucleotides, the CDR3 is TGTGCCTGTTACGGCGGACTACGAGGGGGCTACACCTTC. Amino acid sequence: CACYGGLRGGYTF.

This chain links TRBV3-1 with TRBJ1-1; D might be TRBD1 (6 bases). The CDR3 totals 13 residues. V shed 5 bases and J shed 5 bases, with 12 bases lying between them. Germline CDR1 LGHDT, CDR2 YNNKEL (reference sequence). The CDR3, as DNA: TGTGCCAGCAGCACACAGGGTCTTACTGAAGCTTTCTTT. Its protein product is CASSTQGLTEAFF.

DNA of the CDR3: TGTGCCAGCAGCCAATTACCGGGGGCTGAGCAGTTCTTC. Protein sequence: CASSQLPGAEQFF. The chain couples TRBV3-1 to TRBJ2-1; perhaps D is TRBD1 or TRBD2 (6 bases each). Trimming took 2 bases from V and 9 from J, leaving 11 bases between them. Germline-derived CDR1 and CDR2 are LGHDT and YNNKEL (reference sequence). CDR3 length: 13 residues.

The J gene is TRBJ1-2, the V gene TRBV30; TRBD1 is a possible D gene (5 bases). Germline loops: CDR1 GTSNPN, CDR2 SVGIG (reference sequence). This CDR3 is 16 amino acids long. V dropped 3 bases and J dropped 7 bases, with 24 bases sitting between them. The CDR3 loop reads CAWSTPYLGDWFGYTF. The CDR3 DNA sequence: TGTGCCTGGAGCACACCCTATCTAGGGGACTGGTTTGGCTACACCTTC.

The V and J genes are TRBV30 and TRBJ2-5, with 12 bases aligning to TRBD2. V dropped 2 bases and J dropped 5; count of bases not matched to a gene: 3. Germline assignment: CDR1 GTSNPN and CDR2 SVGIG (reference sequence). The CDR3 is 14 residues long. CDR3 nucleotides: TGTGCCTGGAGTCCTCTAGCGGGGGGGGAGACCCAGTACTTC. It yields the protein CAWSPLAGGETQYF.

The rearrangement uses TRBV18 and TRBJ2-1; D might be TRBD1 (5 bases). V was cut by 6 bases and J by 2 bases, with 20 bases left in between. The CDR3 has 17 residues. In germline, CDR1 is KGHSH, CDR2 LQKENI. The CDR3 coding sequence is TGTGCCAGCTCCCCGCTCCTTTTGAAACAGGCCTACAATGAGCAGTTCTTC. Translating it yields CASSPLLLKQAYNEQFF.

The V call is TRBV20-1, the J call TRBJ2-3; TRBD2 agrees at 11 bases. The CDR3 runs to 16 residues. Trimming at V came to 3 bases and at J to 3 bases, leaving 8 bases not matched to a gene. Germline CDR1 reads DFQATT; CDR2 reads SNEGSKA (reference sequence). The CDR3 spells CSASGTSGSPTDTQYF. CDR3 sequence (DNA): TGCAGTGCTAGTGGAACTAGCGGGAGTCCGACAGATACGCAGTATTTT.

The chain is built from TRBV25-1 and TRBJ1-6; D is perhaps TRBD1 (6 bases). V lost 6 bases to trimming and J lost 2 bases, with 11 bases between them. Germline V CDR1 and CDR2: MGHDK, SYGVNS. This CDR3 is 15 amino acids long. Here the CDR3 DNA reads TGTGCCAGCAGGAACAGGGACCCCTATAATTCACCCCTCCACTTT. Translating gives CASRNRDPYNSPLHF.

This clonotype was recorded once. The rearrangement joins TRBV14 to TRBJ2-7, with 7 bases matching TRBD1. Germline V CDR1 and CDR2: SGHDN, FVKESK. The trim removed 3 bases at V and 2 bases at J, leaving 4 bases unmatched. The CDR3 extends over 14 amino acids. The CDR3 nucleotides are TGTGCCAGCAGCCACCGACAGGGACCCTACGAGCAGTACTTC. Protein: CASSHRQGPYEQYF.

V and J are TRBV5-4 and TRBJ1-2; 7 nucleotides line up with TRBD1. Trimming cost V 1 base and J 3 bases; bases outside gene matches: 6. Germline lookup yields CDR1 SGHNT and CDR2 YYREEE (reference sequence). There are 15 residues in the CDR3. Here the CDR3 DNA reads TGTGCCAGCAGCTTGCCCCCTGGGACAGACTATGGCTACACCTTC. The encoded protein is CASSLPPGTDYGYTF.

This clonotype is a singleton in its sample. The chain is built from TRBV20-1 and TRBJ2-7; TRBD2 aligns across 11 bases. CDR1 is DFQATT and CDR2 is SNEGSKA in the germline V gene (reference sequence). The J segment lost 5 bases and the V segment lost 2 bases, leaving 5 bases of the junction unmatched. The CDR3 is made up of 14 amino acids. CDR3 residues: CSARNSGGADEQYF. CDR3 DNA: TGCAGTGCTAGAAATAGCGGGGGGGCCGACGAGCAGTACTTC.

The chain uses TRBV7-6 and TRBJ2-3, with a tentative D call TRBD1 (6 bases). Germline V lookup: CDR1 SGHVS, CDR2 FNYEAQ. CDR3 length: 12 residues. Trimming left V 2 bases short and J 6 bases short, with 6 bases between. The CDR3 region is CASSLTGDTQYF. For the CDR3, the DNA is TGTGCCAGCAGCTTAACAGGGGATACGCAGTATTTT.

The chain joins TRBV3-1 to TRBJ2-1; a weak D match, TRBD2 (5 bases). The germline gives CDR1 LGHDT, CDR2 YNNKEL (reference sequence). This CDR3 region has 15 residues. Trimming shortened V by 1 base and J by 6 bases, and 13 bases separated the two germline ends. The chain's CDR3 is CASSQVRGLFNEQFF. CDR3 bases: TGTGCCAGCAGCCAAGTTCGGGGTTTGTTCAATGAGCAGTTCTTC.

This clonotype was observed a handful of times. In DNA, the CDR3 is TGCAGCGTTGAGGGAACTAGCGGACAAGAGACCCAGTACTTC. Translating it yields CSVEGTSGQETQYF. The chain couples TRBV29-1 to TRBJ2-5, with TRBD2 matching 8 bases. Losses at the gene ends were 3 bases for V and 2 bases for J; bases not matched to a gene: 5. CDR1 and CDR2 from the germline V gene are SQVTM and ANQGSEA. CDR3 size: 14 residues.

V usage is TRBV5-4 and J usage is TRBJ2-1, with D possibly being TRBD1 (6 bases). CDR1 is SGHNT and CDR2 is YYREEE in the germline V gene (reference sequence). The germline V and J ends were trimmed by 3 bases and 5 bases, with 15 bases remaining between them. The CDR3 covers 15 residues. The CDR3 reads CASSSRQGTNNEQFF. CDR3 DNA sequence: TGTGCCAGCAGCTCGCGGCAGGGGACGAACAATGAGCAGTTCTTC.

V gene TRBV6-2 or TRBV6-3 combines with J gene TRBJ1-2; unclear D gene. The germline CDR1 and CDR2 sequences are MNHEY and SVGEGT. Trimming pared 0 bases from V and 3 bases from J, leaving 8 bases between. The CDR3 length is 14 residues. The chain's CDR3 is CASSYSTGYYGYTF. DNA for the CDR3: TGTGCCAGCAGTTACTCGACGGGCTACTATGGCTACACCTTC.

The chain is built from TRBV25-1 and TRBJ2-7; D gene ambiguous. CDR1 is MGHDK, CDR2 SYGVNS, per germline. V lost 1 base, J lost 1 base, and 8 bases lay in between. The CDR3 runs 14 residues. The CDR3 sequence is CASSEFGVSYEQYF. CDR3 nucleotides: TGTGCCAGCAGTGAATTCGGAGTTTCCTACGAGCAGTACTTC.